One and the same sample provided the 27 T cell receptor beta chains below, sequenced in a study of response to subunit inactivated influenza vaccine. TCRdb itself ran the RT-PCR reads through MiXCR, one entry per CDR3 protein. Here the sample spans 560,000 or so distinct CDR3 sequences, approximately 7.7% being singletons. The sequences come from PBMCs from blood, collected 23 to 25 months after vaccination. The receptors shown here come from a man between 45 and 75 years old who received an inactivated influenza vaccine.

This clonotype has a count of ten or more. The CDR3 sequence is CAISESGLLTDTQYF. As DNA, the CDR3 is TGTGCCATCAGTGAGTCGGGACTACTTACAGATACGCAGTATTTT. The rearrangement uses TRBV10-3 and TRBJ2-3; TRBD2 aligns across 7 bases. CDR1 is ENHRY and CDR2 is SYGVKD in the germline V gene. V trimming: 0 bases; J trimming: 3 bases; junction bases outside the gene matches: 3. The length of the CDR3 is 15 residues.

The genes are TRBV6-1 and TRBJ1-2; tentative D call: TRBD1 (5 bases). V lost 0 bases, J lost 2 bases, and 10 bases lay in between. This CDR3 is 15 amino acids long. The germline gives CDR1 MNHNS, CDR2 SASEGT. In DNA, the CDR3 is TGTGCCAGCAGTGAAGCGGGGTCAGGGAACTATGGCTACACCTTC. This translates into CASSEAGSGNYGYTF.

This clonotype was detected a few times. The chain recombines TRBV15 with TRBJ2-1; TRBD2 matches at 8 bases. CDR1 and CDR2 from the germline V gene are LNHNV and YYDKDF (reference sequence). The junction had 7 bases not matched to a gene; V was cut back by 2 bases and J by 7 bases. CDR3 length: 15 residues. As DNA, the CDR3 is TGTGCCACCAGCAGAAGCGGGAGACTGTTGAATGAGCAGTTCTTC. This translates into CATSRSGRLLNEQFF. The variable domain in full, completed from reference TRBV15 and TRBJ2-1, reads DAMVIQNPRYQVTQFGKPVTLSCSQTLNHNVMYWYQQKSSQAPKLLFHYYDKDFNNEADTPDNFQSRRPNTSFCFLDIRSPGLGDTAMYLCATSRSGRLLNEQFFGPGTRLTVL.

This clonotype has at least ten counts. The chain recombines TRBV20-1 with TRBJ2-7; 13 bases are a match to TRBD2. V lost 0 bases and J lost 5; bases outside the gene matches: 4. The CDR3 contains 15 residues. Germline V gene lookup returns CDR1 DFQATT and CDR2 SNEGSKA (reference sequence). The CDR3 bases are TGCAGTGCTAGAGACTCCGGGACTAGCGGGAACGAGCAGTACTTC. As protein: CSARDSGTSGNEQYF.

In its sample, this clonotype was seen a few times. CDR3 bases: TGTGCCAGCAGCCGGCATGGGATCACCGGGGAGCTGTTTTTT. This translates into CASSRHGITGELFF. V is TRBV7-2 and J is TRBJ2-2; D unresolved. Trimming took off 5 bases at V and 4 bases at J, with 11 bases between the two ends. Germline values: CDR1 SGHTA, CDR2 FQGNSA. This CDR3 region has 14 residues.

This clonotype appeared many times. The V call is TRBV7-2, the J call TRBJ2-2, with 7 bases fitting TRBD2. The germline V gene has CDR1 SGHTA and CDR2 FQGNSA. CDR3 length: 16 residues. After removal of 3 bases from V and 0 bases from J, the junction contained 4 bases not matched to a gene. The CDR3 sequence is CASSLTSLANTGELFF. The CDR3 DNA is TGTGCCAGCAGCTTGACTAGCTTGGCGAACACCGGGGAGCTGTTTTTT.

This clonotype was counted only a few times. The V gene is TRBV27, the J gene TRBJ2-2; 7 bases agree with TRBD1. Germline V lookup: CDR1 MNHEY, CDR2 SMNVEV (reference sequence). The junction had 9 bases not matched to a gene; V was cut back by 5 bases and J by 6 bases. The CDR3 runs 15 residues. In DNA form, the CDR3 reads TGTGCCAGCAGTGGGGCCGGGACAGATCCCGGGGAGCTGTTTTTT. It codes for CASSGAGTDPGELFF.

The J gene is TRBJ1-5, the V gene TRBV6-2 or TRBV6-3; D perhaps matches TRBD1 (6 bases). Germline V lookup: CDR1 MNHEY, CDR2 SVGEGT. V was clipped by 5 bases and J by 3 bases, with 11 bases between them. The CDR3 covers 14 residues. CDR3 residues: CASSRTGYNQPQHF. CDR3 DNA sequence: TGTGCCAGCAGTCGAACAGGGTACAATCAGCCCCAGCATTTT.

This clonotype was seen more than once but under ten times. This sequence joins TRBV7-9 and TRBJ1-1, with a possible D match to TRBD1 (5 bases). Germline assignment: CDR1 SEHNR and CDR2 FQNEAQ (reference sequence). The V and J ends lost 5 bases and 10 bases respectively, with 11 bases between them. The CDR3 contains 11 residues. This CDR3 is CASSLGGGAFF. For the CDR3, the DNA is TGTGCCAGCAGCCTCGGGGGGGGAGCTTTCTTT.

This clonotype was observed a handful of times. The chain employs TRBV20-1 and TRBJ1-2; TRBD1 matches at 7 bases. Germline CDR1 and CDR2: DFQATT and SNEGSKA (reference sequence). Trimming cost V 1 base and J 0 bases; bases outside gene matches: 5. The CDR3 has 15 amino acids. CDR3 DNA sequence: TGCAGTGCTAGAGGGGACAGATATTCTAACTATGGCTACACCTTC. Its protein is CSARGDRYSNYGYTF.

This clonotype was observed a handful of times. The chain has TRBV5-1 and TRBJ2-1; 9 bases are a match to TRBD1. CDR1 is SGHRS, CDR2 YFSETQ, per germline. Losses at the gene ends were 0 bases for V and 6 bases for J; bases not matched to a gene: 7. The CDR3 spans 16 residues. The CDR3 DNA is TGCGCCAGCAGCTTGGAGGGACAGGGTTCTTCCAATGAGCAGTTCTTC. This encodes CASSLEGQGSSNEQFF.

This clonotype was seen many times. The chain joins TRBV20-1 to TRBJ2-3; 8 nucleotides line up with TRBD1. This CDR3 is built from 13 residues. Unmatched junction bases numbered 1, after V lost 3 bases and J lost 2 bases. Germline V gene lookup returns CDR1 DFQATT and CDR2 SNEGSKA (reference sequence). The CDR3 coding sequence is TGCAGTGCTAGGGACAGGGTCACAGATACGCAGTATTTT. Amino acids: CSARDRVTDTQYF.

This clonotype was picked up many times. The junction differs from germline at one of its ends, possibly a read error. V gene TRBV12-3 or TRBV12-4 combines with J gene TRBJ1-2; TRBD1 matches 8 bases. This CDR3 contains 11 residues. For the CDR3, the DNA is TGTGCCAGCAGTACCAGGGGGCTCGTCGCCTTC. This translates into CASSTRGLVAF.

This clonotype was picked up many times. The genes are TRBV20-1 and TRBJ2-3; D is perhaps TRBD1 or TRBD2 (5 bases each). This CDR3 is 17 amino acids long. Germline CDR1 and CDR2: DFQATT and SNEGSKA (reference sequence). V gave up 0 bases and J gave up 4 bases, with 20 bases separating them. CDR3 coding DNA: TGCAGTGCTAGAGATCCCATGGGGGTTTGGACCTCAGATACGCAGTATTTT. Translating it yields CSARDPMGVWTSDTQYF.

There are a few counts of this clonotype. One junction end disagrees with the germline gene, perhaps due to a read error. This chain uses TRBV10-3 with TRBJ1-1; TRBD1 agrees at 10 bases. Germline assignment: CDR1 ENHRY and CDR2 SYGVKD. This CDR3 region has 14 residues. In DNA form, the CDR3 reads TGTCCCATCAGCGAAAGACAGGGGGCTGGGGAGGCTTTCTTT. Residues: CPISERQGAGEAFF.

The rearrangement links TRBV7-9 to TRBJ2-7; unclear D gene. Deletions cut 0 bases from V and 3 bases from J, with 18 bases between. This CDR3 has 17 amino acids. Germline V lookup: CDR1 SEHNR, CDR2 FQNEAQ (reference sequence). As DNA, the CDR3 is TGTGCCAGCAGCTTAGCGTGGGGTAGGCGAGAGGACTACGAGCAGTACTTC. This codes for CASSLAWGRREDYEQYF.

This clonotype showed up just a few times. For the CDR3, the DNA is TGTGCCAGCAGTCGACAGGAATCTGGAAACACCATATATTTT. It specifies CASSRQESGNTIYF. The chain carries TRBV12-3 or TRBV12-4 and TRBJ1-3; possible D gene TRBD1, 6 bases. V was clipped by 5 bases and J by 1 base, with 9 bases between them. This CDR3 spans 14 amino acids.

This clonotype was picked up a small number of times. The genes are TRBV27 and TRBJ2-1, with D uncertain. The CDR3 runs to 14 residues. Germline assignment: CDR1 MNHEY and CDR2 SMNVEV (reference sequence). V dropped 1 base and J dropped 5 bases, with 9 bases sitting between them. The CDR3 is CASSLLVRHNEQFF. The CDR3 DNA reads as TGTGCCAGCAGTTTATTAGTTAGGCACAATGAGCAGTTCTTC.

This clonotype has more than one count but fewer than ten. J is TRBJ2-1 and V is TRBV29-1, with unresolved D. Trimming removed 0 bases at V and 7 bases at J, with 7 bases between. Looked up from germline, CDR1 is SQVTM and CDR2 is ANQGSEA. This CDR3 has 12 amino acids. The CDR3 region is CSVEDYGNEQFF. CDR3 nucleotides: TGCAGCGTTGAAGATTACGGGAATGAGCAGTTCTTC.

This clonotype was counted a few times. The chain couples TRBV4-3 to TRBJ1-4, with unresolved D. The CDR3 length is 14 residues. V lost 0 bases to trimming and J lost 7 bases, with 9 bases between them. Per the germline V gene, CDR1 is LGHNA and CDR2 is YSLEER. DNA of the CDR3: TGCGCCAGCAGCCAAGATTTGGGGAGTGAAAAACTGTTTTTT. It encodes CASSQDLGSEKLFF.

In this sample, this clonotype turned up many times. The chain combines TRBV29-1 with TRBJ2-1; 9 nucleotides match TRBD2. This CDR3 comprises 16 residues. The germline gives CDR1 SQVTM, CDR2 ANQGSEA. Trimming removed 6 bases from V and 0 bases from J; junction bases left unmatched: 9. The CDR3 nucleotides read TGCAGCGTAGCGGGCGGGAGGGCCGTCTCCTACAATGAGCAGTTCTTC. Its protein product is CSVAGGRAVSYNEQFF.

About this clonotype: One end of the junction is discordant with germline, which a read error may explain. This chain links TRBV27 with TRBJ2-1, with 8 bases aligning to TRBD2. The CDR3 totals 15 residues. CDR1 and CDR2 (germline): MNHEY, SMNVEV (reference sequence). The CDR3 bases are TGTGCCAGCAGTTTAGAGACGGGAGGGCCCCATGACCAGTTCTTC. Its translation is CASSLETGGPHDQFF.

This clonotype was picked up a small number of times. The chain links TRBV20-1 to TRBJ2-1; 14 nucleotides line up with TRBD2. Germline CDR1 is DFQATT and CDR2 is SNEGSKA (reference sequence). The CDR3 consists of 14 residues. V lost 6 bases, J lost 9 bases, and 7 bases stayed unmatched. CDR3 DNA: TGCAGTGCCATGGGACTAGCGGGAGTAGGTGAGCAGTTCTTC. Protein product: CSAMGLAGVGEQFF.

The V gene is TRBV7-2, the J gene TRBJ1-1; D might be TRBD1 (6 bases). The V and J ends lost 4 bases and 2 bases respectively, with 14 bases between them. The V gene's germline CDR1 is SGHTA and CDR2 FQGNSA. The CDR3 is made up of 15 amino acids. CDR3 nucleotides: TGTGCCAGCAGCTCAAACAGGGCATTCAACACTGAAGCTTTCTTT. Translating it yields CASSSNRAFNTEAFF.

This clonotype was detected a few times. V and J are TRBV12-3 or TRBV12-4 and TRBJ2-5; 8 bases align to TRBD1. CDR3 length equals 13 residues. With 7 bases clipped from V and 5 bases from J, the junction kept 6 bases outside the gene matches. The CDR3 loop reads CASTKRQGETQYF. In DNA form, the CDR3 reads TGTGCCAGCACCAAAAGACAGGGGGAGACCCAGTACTTC.

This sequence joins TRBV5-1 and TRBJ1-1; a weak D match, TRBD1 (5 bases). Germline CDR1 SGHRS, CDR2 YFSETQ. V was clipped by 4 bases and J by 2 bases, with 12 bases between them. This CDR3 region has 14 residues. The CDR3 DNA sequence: TGCGCCAGCAGCGACGGCGGGGGTAACACTGAAGCTTTCTTT. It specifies CASSDGGGNTEAFF.

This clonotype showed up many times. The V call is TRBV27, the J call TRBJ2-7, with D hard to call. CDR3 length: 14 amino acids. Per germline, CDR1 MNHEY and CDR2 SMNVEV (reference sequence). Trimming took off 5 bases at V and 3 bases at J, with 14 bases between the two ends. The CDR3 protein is CASSPAVDGYEQYF. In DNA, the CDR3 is TGTGCCAGCAGTCCGGCCGTCGACGGCTACGAGCAGTACTTC.